These T cell receptor beta chains were read from a single sample in a study of cytotoxic CD8 clonotypes in ibrutinib-treated CLL. Only in-frame clones appear in the TCRdb table, and some are missing; sequencing was by immunoSEQ multiplex PCR. This sample has some 300,000 clones; 70% to 80% occur once, and the top ten carry 6.5% to 8.5%. The material sequenced was PBMCs, taken before ibrutinib treatment. The receptors were sampled from a human donor with chronic lymphocytic leukemia. Both conserved end residues are part of each CDR3. Each record gives: V gene, J gene, D gene, clone size, CDR3 DNA, CDR3 protein. D genes are given only for firm matches. Clone size, where shown, is once, few, many, or a class for clones that have expanded.

v_gene: TRBV7-6
j_gene: TRBJ2-2
d_gene: TRBD2
abundance: .
CDR3nt: TGTGCCAGCAGCTTAGGGTTGGGGCCTAGCGGGAGCGCCGGGGAGCTGTTTTTT
CDR3aa: CASSLGLGPSGSAGELFF

v_gene: TRBV7-9
j_gene: TRBJ2-7
d_gene: .
abundance: .
CDR3nt: TGTGCCAGCAGCCCCTCAGGGAGAAACGACGAGCAGTACTTC
CDR3aa: CASSPSGRNDEQYF

v_gene: TRBV7-2
j_gene: TRBJ2-7
d_gene: .
abundance: .
CDR3nt: TGTGCCAGCAGCCGTGACTATGCGTACGAGCAGTACTTC
CDR3aa: CASSRDYAYEQYF

v_gene: TRBV19
j_gene: TRBJ2-6
d_gene: .
abundance: .
CDR3nt: TGTGCCAGTAGTATAGTAAACCCATTAGTTGGGGCCAACGTCCTGACTTTC
CDR3aa: CASSIVNPLVGANVLTF

v_gene: TRBV6-1
j_gene: TRBJ1-4
d_gene: TRBD1
abundance: .
CDR3nt: TGTGCCAGCAGTACCACAGGGGTACTGTTTTTT
CDR3aa: CASSTTGVLFF

v_gene: TRBV27
j_gene: TRBJ2-1
d_gene: TRBD2
abundance: .
CDR3nt: TGTGCCAGCAGTAAAGCTAGCGGGAGTTTGGAGCAGTTCTTC
CDR3aa: CASSKASGSLEQFF

v_gene: TRBV10-2
j_gene: TRBJ1-1
d_gene: TRBD1
abundance: .
CDR3nt: TGCGCCAGCAGTGAGCGACAGGGGAGTAGCACTGAAGCTTTCTTT
CDR3aa: CASSERQGSSTEAFF

v_gene: TRBV27
j_gene: TRBJ2-1
d_gene: TRBD1
abundance: few
CDR3nt: TGTGCCAGCAGAACAACCCGGACAGGGTCTTACAATGAGCAGTTCTTC
CDR3aa: CASRTTRTGSYNEQFF

v_gene: TRBV2
j_gene: TRBJ2-1
d_gene: TRBD2
abundance: .
CDR3nt: TGTGCCAGCAGTGTCGGCGGGGGGCAGTTCTTC
CDR3aa: CASSVGGGQFF

v_gene: TRBV9
j_gene: TRBJ2-3
d_gene: .
abundance: .
CDR3nt: TGTGCCAGCAGCGTAGGGGCGGGGAGCACAGATACGCAGTATTTT
CDR3aa: CASSVGAGSTDTQYF

v_gene: TRBV30
j_gene: TRBJ1-4
d_gene: .
abundance: .
CDR3nt: TGTGCCTGGAGTGTACGACCTGCCGAGAGCTTCTACTCGAATGAAAAACTGTTTTTT
CDR3aa: CAWSVRPAESFYSNEKLFF

v_gene: TRBV19
j_gene: TRBJ2-4
d_gene: .
abundance: .
CDR3nt: TGTGCCAGTAGTATGATTGGAATTCAGTACTTC
CDR3aa: CASSMIGIQYF

v_gene: TRBV15
j_gene: TRBJ2-7
d_gene: TRBD1
abundance: .
CDR3nt: TGTGCCACCAGCGGGACAGGGTCTTACAACGAGCAGTACTTC
CDR3aa: CATSGTGSYNEQYF

v_gene: TRBV27
j_gene: TRBJ2-1
d_gene: .
abundance: .
CDR3nt: TGTGCCAGCAGCCTCCCGGGACCGCAGAATGAGCAGTTCTTC
CDR3aa: CASSLPGPQNEQFF

v_gene: TRBV5-1
j_gene: TRBJ2-2
d_gene: TRBD2
abundance: .
CDR3nt: TGCGCCAGCAGCTACGCAGCCGGGACTAGCGTCACCGGGGAGCTGTTTTTT
CDR3aa: CASSYAAGTSVTGELFF

v_gene: TRBV2
j_gene: TRBJ2-3
d_gene: TRBD1
abundance: few
CDR3nt: TGTGCCAGCCGACCAGGGGGATCTAGCACAGATACGCAGTATTTT
CDR3aa: CASRPGGSSTDTQYF

v_gene: TRBV18
j_gene: TRBJ2-5
d_gene: .
abundance: .
CDR3nt: TGTGCCAGCTCGGAACTCCCGGGACAAAGGTCGGAGACCCAGTACTTC
CDR3aa: CASSELPGQRSETQYF

v_gene: TRBV19
j_gene: TRBJ2-4
d_gene: TRBD1
abundance: .
CDR3nt: TGTGCCAGTAGTATACGCTGGGACAGGGGGGACATTCAGTACTTC
CDR3aa: CASSIRWDRGDIQYF

v_gene: TRBV27
j_gene: TRBJ2-7
d_gene: .
abundance: .
CDR3nt: TGTGCCAGCAGTCCAGGGCCCTGGTCCTACGAGCAGTACTTC
CDR3aa: CASSPGPWSYEQYF

v_gene: TRBV28
j_gene: TRBJ2-7
d_gene: .
abundance: few
CDR3nt: TGTGCCAGCAGCTCCAACTACGAGCAGTACTTC
CDR3aa: CASSSNYEQYF

v_gene: TRBV29-1
j_gene: TRBJ1-1
d_gene: .
abundance: .
CDR3nt: TGCAGCGTTGGACAGATGAACACTGAAGCTTTCTTT
CDR3aa: CSVGQMNTEAFF

v_gene: TRBV10-3
j_gene: TRBJ2-7
d_gene: .
abundance: .
CDR3nt: TGTGCCATCAGGGGACAAAACTACGAGCAGTACTTC
CDR3aa: CAIRGQNYEQYF

v_gene: TRBV6-4
j_gene: TRBJ1-2
d_gene: .
abundance: .
CDR3nt: TGTGCCAGCAGGAACGGGACAACTGATGGCTACACCTTC
CDR3aa: CASRNGTTDGYTF

v_gene: TRBV7-9
j_gene: TRBJ2-5
d_gene: .
abundance: few
CDR3nt: TGTGCCAGCAGCTTGCATGGGGATTGGGAGACCCAGTACTTC
CDR3aa: CASSLHGDWETQYF

v_gene: TRBV5-4
j_gene: TRBJ2-7
d_gene: .
abundance: .
CDR3nt: TGTGCCAGCAGCTTGGTCCTCAAACCCTACGAGCAGTACTTC
CDR3aa: CASSLVLKPYEQYF

v_gene: TRBV19
j_gene: TRBJ2-1
d_gene: .
abundance: .
CDR3nt: TGTGCCAGTAGTGGGGGGGCTAGCACCGCCTACAATGAGCAGTTCTTC
CDR3aa: CASSGGASTAYNEQFF

v_gene: TRBV18
j_gene: TRBJ2-1
d_gene: .
abundance: few
CDR3nt: TGTGCCAGCTCACCAATGGACTCCCTCTACAATGAGCAGTTCTTC
CDR3aa: CASSPMDSLYNEQFF

v_gene: TRBV27
j_gene: TRBJ2-1
d_gene: .
abundance: few
CDR3nt: TGTGCCAGCAGACCCGTCGGCAGGAACAATGAGCAGTTCTTC
CDR3aa: CASRPVGRNNEQFF

v_gene: TRBV5-6
j_gene: TRBJ2-1
d_gene: TRBD1
abundance: .
CDR3nt: TGTGCCAGCAGCTGGGGACAGGGAGTTGGTGAGCAGTTCTTC
CDR3aa: CASSWGQGVGEQFF

v_gene: TRBV27
j_gene: TRBJ2-2
d_gene: .
abundance: .
CDR3nt: TGTGCCAGCAGTTTTATAGGGTTGAACACCGGGGAGCTGTTTTTT
CDR3aa: CASSFIGLNTGELFF

v_gene: TRBV25-1
j_gene: TRBJ2-7
d_gene: .
abundance: .
CDR3nt: TGTGCCAGCAGTGTAGGGATCGTTCCCTACGAGCAGTACTTC
CDR3aa: CASSVGIVPYEQYF

v_gene: TRBV19
j_gene: TRBJ1-1
d_gene: .
abundance: .
CDR3nt: TGTGCCAGTAGTATGGCCCCCCATTGGCGCTTCACTGAAGCTTTCTTT
CDR3aa: CASSMAPHWRFTEAFF

v_gene: TRBV30
j_gene: TRBJ2-7
d_gene: TRBD2
abundance: .
CDR3nt: TGTGCCTGGGGGGGACTAGCGGGACCCTACGAGCAGTACTTC
CDR3aa: CAWGGLAGPYEQYF

v_gene: TRBV12-1
j_gene: TRBJ2-7
d_gene: .
abundance: once
CDR3nt: TGTGCCAGCAGTACCCACGTGGGGAGGGGGTACGAGCAGTACTTC
CDR3aa: CASSTHVGRGYEQYF

v_gene: TRBV6-5
j_gene: TRBJ2-1
d_gene: .
abundance: .
CDR3nt: TGTGCCAGCAGTGCTTTCGAGTACAATGAGCAGTTCTTC
CDR3aa: CASSAFEYNEQFF

v_gene: TRBV27
j_gene: TRBJ2-3
d_gene: TRBD1
abundance: .
CDR3nt: TGTGCCAGCAGTTTGGGACAGGGGGCTGATACGCAGTATTTT
CDR3aa: CASSLGQGADTQYF

v_gene: TRBV4-1
j_gene: TRBJ2-7
d_gene: TRBD2
abundance: .
CDR3nt: TGCGCCAGCAGCCGCCTAGGGACTAGCGGGGAGCTTTACGAGCAGTACTTC
CDR3aa: CASSRLGTSGELYEQYF

v_gene: TRBV7-6
j_gene: TRBJ2-7
d_gene: TRBD2
abundance: .
CDR3nt: TGTGCCAGCAGCTCCCCTAGCGGGAGGTATCACGAGCAGTACTTC
CDR3aa: CASSSPSGRYHEQYF

v_gene: TRBV27
j_gene: TRBJ2-3
d_gene: .
abundance: few
CDR3nt: TGTGCCAGCAGTTCGGTCACAGATACGCAGTATTTT
CDR3aa: CASSSVTDTQYF

v_gene: TRBV19
j_gene: TRBJ2-7
d_gene: TRBD1
abundance: once
CDR3nt: TGTGCCAGTAGTGGACCGGGACAGGGGGTCTACGAGCAGTACTTC
CDR3aa: CASSGPGQGVYEQYF

v_gene: TRBV7-8
j_gene: TRBJ1-2
d_gene: .
abundance: .
CDR3nt: TGTGCCAGCAGCTTGGACTCTTTCCACACCTTC
CDR3aa: CASSLDSFHTF

v_gene: TRBV30
j_gene: TRBJ2-1
d_gene: TRBD1
abundance: .
CDR3nt: TGTGCCTGGGGAGGACAGGGAAATGAGCAGTTCTTC
CDR3aa: CAWGGQGNEQFF

v_gene: TRBV4-3
j_gene: TRBJ1-5
d_gene: .
abundance: .
CDR3nt: TGCGCCAGCAGCCAAGATTTCCCGATTAGTGGGCCCCAGCATTTT
CDR3aa: CASSQDFPISGPQHF

v_gene: TRBV25-1
j_gene: TRBJ2-1
d_gene: TRBD2
abundance: .
CDR3nt: TGTGCCAGCAGTGATCTGGGACTAGCGGGTTACAATGAGCAGTTCTTC
CDR3aa: CASSDLGLAGYNEQFF

v_gene: TRBV5-1
j_gene: TRBJ1-2
d_gene: .
abundance: .
CDR3nt: TGCGCCAGCAGCTTGGCCCCGCCAGGGAATGGCTACACCTTC
CDR3aa: CASSLAPPGNGYTF

v_gene: TRBV5-1
j_gene: TRBJ2-2
d_gene: TRBD2
abundance: once
CDR3nt: TGCGCCAGCGGACTAGCGGGAGGGGAATGGGCCGGGGAGCTGTTTTTT
CDR3aa: CASGLAGGEWAGELFF

v_gene: TRBV6-1
j_gene: TRBJ2-7
d_gene: TRBD2
abundance: .
CDR3nt: TGTGCCAGCAGTCTACGGACTAGCAGGTACGAGCAGTACTTC
CDR3aa: CASSLRTSRYEQYF

v_gene: TRBV4-1
j_gene: TRBJ2-1
d_gene: TRBD2
abundance: .
CDR3nt: TGCGCCAGCAGCCCCATAGCGGGACACACTGAGCAGTTCTTC
CDR3aa: CASSPIAGHTEQFF

v_gene: TRBV9
j_gene: TRBJ1-1
d_gene: .
abundance: .
CDR3nt: TGTGCCAGCAGCGTCACCAGGGTGAGGACTGAAGCTTTCTTT
CDR3aa: CASSVTRVRTEAFF

v_gene: TRBV19
j_gene: TRBJ2-3
d_gene: TRBD2
abundance: .
CDR3nt: TGTGCCAGTAGTCGGTCGACGGGAGGGCCAGGGACAGATACGCAGTATTTT
CDR3aa: CASSRSTGGPGTDTQYF

v_gene: TRBV7-3
j_gene: TRBJ2-4
d_gene: TRBD2
abundance: .
CDR3nt: TGTGCCAGCAGCTTAGCGGGAGGCCAAGCCAAAAACATTCAGTACTTC
CDR3aa: CASSLAGGQAKNIQYF

v_gene: TRBV6-5
j_gene: TRBJ2-7
d_gene: TRBD1
abundance: .
CDR3nt: TGTGCCAGCAGTTTCCGGGACAGGGACTACGAGCAGTACTTC
CDR3aa: CASSFRDRDYEQYF

v_gene: TRBV4-3
j_gene: TRBJ2-7
d_gene: TRBD2
abundance: .
CDR3nt: TGCGCCAGCAGCCAAGGGACTAGCGGGAGTCGTGAGCAGTACTTC
CDR3aa: CASSQGTSGSREQYF